By its share, the clone carrying this TCR delta chain is large. The target antigen is unknown. The sample is drawn from a study of delta chains in infants with herpesvirus infections. On the study more broadly: The search targeted a public fetal Vdelta1/Vgamma8 clonotype after postnatal CMV infection. Findings and limits, study-wide: Three infants infected before 120 days plus one congenital case had the public Vdelta1 clonotype. Among Vdelta1 cells, the public clonotype apparently waned within roughly 9 weeks.

Gamma-chain- and delta-chain-specific primers converted PBMC RNA into TCR cDNA. TCRdb re-called the RT-PCR reads via CATT. The sample shows about 330 delta-chain clones, under 15% of them seen only once. The CDR3 consists of 22 residues. Germline assignment: CDR1 TSWWSYY and CDR2 QGS. The J segment lost 0 bases and the V segment lost 5 bases, leaving 25 bases of the junction unmatched. This TCR came from a human donor who was a Ugandan infant, either HIV-exposed or HIV-unexposed (not recorded which). The material sequenced was peripheral blood, taken at time point 1 of longitudinal follow-up. The V and J genes are TRDV1 and TRDJ1; 9 positions agree with TRDD3. CDR3 loop: CALGSIAGVFGTGGAYTDKLIF. The CDR3 nucleotides are TGTGCTCTTGGGTCTATCGCTGGAGTTTTTGGTACTGGGGGAGCCTACACCGATAAACTCATCTTT.